This TCR beta chain was captured by sequencing in a study of blood T cells in healthy people across ages. In its sample, this clonotype was seen a few times. With a J-beta primer mix and a sample-barcoded 5' primer, a second PCR ran 7 to 11 cycles. Researchers report that a template-switch adaptor with 12 random nucleotides tagged each cDNA molecule. Each CDR3 protein gets one entry after TCRdb re-called the 5' RACE reads with MiXCR. The table has about 570,000 distinct CDR3 sequences, roughly 28% seen once. The origin of this receptor is a woman aged 70 to 79 in good health. The material sequenced was blood.

CDR3 protein: CASRYSGTADTQYF. The CDR3 DNA is TGTGCCAGCAGATATTCCGGGACCGCAGATACGCAGTATTTT. The chain carries TRBV6-6 and TRBJ2-3; D might be TRBD1 or TRBD2, each matching 5 bases. Germline V gene sequence: CDR1 MNHNY, CDR2 SVGAGI (reference sequence). The V gene lost 6 bases and the J gene lost 4 bases, with 14 bases spanning the gap. The CDR3 loop spans 14 amino acids.